The text below deals with one TCR beta chain. Described time point: after neoadjuvant nivolumab, at surgical resection. The sample originates from a study of neoadjuvant anti-PD-1 for oral cavity cancer. For the study at large: Around day 43, patients without progression received a fourth nivolumab dose before surgery.

This CDR3 region has 16 residues. From germline, CDR1 is SGDLS and CDR2 YYNGEE. Trimming left V 6 bases short and J 0 bases short, with 17 bases between. Some clones are missing from TCRdb's copy, which holds only in-frame ones; the method was immunoSEQ multiplex PCR. Of approximately 21,000 clones in the sample, under 45% were seen once. The sample in question was tumor tissue, obtained after nivolumab (anti-PD-1) treatment. The receptor's source is a person aged 40 to 85 with oral cavity squamous cell carcinoma. V is TRBV9 and J is TRBJ2-3; maybe TRBD1 (6 bases). The CDR3 coding sequence is TGTGCCAGCACTCTTACAGGGTTAACTAGCACAGATACGCAGTATTTT. Translated, it gives CASTLTGLTSTDTQYF. Combining the CDR3 with reference TRBV9 and TRBJ2-3 gives the whole variable domain DSGVTQTPKHLITATGQRVTLRCSPRSGDLSVYWYQQSLDQGLQFLIQYYNGEERAKGNILERFSAQQFPDLHSELNLSSLELGDSALYFCASTLTGLTSTDTQYFGPGTRLTVL.